The clone carrying this TCR beta chain was observed once. This entry is derived from a study of shared clonotypes between healthy human individuals. Negatively enriched CD4+ T cells were divided by CD45RA into naive and memory. Using immunoSEQ multiplex PCR, the repertoire was profiled, and TCRdb retains in-frame clones only, with some absent. The sample includes about 510,000 clones, 90% to 97% seen only once; the top ten take less than 0.06%. Material: naive CD4+ T cells sorted from blood. Noted subset: CD45RA+ positively selected. This TCR derives from a woman aged 25 to 39 in good health.

The CDR3 reads CASSFRGTYNSPLHF. DNA of the CDR3: TGTGCCAGCAGCTTCCGGGGCACCTATAATTCACCCCTCCACTTT. This chain uses TRBV14 with TRBJ1-6; tentatively, D is TRBD1 (5 bases). From germline, CDR1 is SGHDN and CDR2 FVKESK. Trimming stripped 5 bases from V and 2 bases from J, with 10 bases between. The CDR3 totals 15 residues.